The table lists the clone carrying this TCR beta chain with many counts. The antigen is undetermined. For donors with ophthalmopathy, the disease showed moderate-to-severe activity, reached CAS ≥3 and NOSPECS ≥4, and had lasted under 3 months. The authors diagnosed from clinical symptoms, serum thyroxine, TRAb, thyroid ultrasound and orbital computed tomography. These data are taken from a study of Graves' ophthalmopathy and Graves' hyperthyroidism. For repertoire sequencing, the TCR beta CDR3 regions were amplified from RNA transcripts. HTBI-primed RT-PCR formed the first round, and a multiplex PCR formed the second. TCRdb reanalysed the multiplex PCR reads using MiXCR and keeps one entry per CDR3 protein. Among about 210,000 distinct CDR3 sequences, over 25% were seen once, and the ten largest hold 9.1%. The study, taken as a whole, reports: Its predictions of ophthalmopathy progression gave the model over 65% sensitivity and 72.22% specificity. In blood, most expanded thyroid clonotypes above 0.001 frequency were also detected.

The ends were cut back, 7 bases at V and 4 bases at J, with 14 bases in the middle. CDR1 is MNHEY and CDR2 is SVGAGI in the germline V gene. The CDR3 loop spans 14 amino acids. V is TRBV6-5 and J is TRBJ1-3, with a tentative D call TRBD1 (5 bases). Sequencing was done on a sample of peripheral blood. This TCR derives from a man aged 45-65 years with Graves' ophthalmopathy. Here the CDR3 reads CASTSGTSGNTIYF. In DNA form, the CDR3 reads TGTGCCAGCACTTCCGGGACTTCGGGAAACACCATATATTTT.